The entry below describes one T cell receptor (beta chain). These data are taken from a study of blood T cell repertoires in COVID-19. TCRdb keeps only in-frame clones here, not all; method: immunoSEQ multiplex PCR. The profile shows 350,000 to 450,000 clones, 70% to 90% of them singletons. The receptor's source is a woman between 35 and 50 years old with COVID-19, enrolled during active disease. Sequencing used peripheral blood.

The CDR3 spells CASSSAGSGEKLFF. CDR3 DNA sequence: TGCGCCAGCAGCTCGGCGGGCTCGGGGGAAAAACTGTTTTTT. The gene calls are TRBV5-1 and TRBJ1-4; D is ambiguous. Germline loops: CDR1 SGHRS, CDR2 YFSETQ. V was clipped by 3 bases and J by 8 bases, with 14 bases between them. CDR3 length: 14 amino acids.